This section outlines one TCR beta chain sequence together with its context. Its target is unknown. This specimen comes from a study of long-term antiretroviral therapy in people with HIV. General study points: No data were available on ART adherence, viral resistance or therapy changes. Post-ART samples showed increased diversity that remained below transplant donor control levels. Every time point showed a repertoire led by clones expanded before ART.

It was version v3.0 of the immunoSEQ assay that was run at survey level. Sequencing was directed toward about 40,000-50,000 T-cell genomes in each sample. The protocol was immunoSEQ multiplex PCR, while the TCRdb copy is restricted to in-frame clones and leaves out a portion. The table includes approximately 25,000 clones, about 82% detected once. The CDR3 totals 12 residues. Germline CDR1 and CDR2: SEHNR and FQNEAQ (reference sequence). V was shortened by 5 bases and J by 7 bases, with 9 bases between the two germline ends. This TCR came from a man aged 18 to 35 with HIV. The sequenced sample was unsorted PBMCs, obtained 0.8 years before starting antiretroviral therapy. The chain carries TRBV7-9 and TRBJ2-1; D is perhaps TRBD2 (5 bases). CDR3 sequence reads: CASSKTSNEQFF. DNA for the CDR3: TGTGCCAGCAGCAAAACTAGTAATGAGCAGTTCTTC. The full variable domain, its missing parts supplied by reference TRBV7-9 and TRBJ2-1, is DTGVSQNPRHKITKRGQNVTFRCDPISEHNRLYWYRQTLGQGPEFLTYFQNEAQLEKSRLLSDRFSAERPKGSFSTLEIQRTEQGDSAMYLCASSKTSNEQFFGPGTRLTVL.